The 24 T cell receptor beta chains below were found in one sample sequenced in a study of cytomegalovirus exposure and HLA in healthy donors. The PCR made use of 60 Vbeta and 13 Jbeta primers. Profiling relied on immunoSEQ multiplex PCR, and the TCRdb table lists in-frame clones only, not all of them. The table records over 110,000 clones, around 82% of them present only once. The sequenced sample consisted of PBMCs. The receptors shown here come from a woman between 40 and 55 years old in good health and CMV-seropositive.

This chain links TRBV30 with TRBJ1-5; 7 nucleotides align to TRBD1. The CDR3 is 15 amino acids. CDR1 is GTSNPN, CDR2 SVGIG, per germline (reference sequence). V lost 3 bases, J lost 0 bases, and 5 bases stayed unmatched. CDR3 nucleotides: TGTGCCTGGAGCGAGGGACAGTCTAGCAATCAGCCCCAGCATTTT. The encoded protein is CAWSEGQSSNQPQHF. The whole variable domain, remainder taken from reference TRBV30 and TRBJ1-5, is SQTIHQWPATLVQPVGSPLSLECTVEGTSNPNLYWYRQAAGRGLQLLFYSVGIGQISSEVPQNLSASRPQDRQFILSSKKLLLSDSGFYLCAWSEGQSSNQPQHFGDGTRLSIL.

The rearrangement uses TRBV5-4 and TRBJ2-5; TRBD2 matches at 7 bases. The J call may be incorrect, as the DNA end agrees better with TRBJ2-7. The CDR3 loop spans 13 amino acids. The germline CDR1 and CDR2 sequences are SGHNT and YYREEE (reference sequence). The CDR3 is CASSSGTTYEQYF. The CDR3 DNA follows: TGTGCCAGCAGTTCCGGGACTACCTACGAGCAGTACTTC.

This clone was recorded once. J is TRBJ2-7 and V is TRBV4-1, with TRBD1 identical over 7 bases. V lost 1 base, J lost 3 bases, and 9 bases stayed unmatched. Germline CDR1 MGHRA, CDR2 YSYEKL. There are 16 residues in the CDR3. CDR3 bases: TGCGCCAGCAGCCAAGCGAAAGGGACAGCTAGCTACGAGCAGTACTTC. Protein product: CASSQAKGTASYEQYF.

The V call is TRBV29-1, the J call TRBJ2-2, with TRBD1 matching 8 bases. Germline CDR1 SQVTM, CDR2 ANQGSEA. There are 15 residues in the CDR3. Trimming removed 5 bases from V and 5 bases from J; junction bases left unmatched: 10. CDR3 sequence reads: CSVLSGGPRTGELFF. CDR3 bases: TGCAGCGTTCTCTCAGGGGGCCCTCGGACCGGGGAGCTGTTTTTT.

The CDR3 sequence: CASSFLGGPSSYEQYF. The CDR3 DNA is TGTGCCAGCAGCTTCCTGGGAGGGCCTTCCTCCTACGAGCAGTACTTC. The chain couples TRBV5-5 to TRBJ2-7; TRBD2 agrees at 7 bases. CDR3 length equals 16 residues. CDR1 is SGHKS and CDR2 is YYEKEE in the germline V gene (reference sequence). The V segment lost 2 bases and the J segment 0 bases; nucleotides outside the gene matches: 8.

This chain links TRBV5-1 with TRBJ2-5; a weak D match, TRBD2 (6 bases). The J call could be wrong; TRBJ2-7 is a better fit for the DNA end. The CDR3 has 12 amino acids. Germline values: CDR1 SGHRS, CDR2 YFSETQ. The CDR3 sequence is CASSLQGGEQYF. In DNA form, the CDR3 reads TGCGCCAGCAGCTTGCAGGGAGGCGAGCAGTACTTC.

This rearrangement joins TRBV5-1 to TRBJ2-5; TRBD2 matches at 11 bases. Germline V gene sequence: CDR1 SGHRS, CDR2 YFSETQ. The CDR3 runs to 15 residues. After removal of 4 bases from V and 1 base from J, the junction contained 3 bases not matched to a gene. CDR3 sequence: CASSGTSGGQETQYF. The CDR3, as DNA: TGCGCCAGCAGCGGTACTAGCGGGGGCCAAGAGACCCAGTACTTC. The variable domain in full, with the rest retrieved from reference TRBV5-1 and TRBJ2-5, is KAGVTQTPRYLIKTRGQQVTLSCSPISGHRSVSWYQQTPGQGLQFLFEYFSETQRNKGNFPGRFSGRQFSNSRSEMNVSTLELGDSALYLCASSGTSGGQETQYFGPGTRLLVL.

This chain uses TRBV7-6 with TRBJ2-2, with a tentative D call TRBD2 (6 bases). With 4 bases removed from V and 7 bases from J, the gap between germline ends came to 19 bases. The germline V gene encodes CDR1 SGHVS and CDR2 FNYEAQ. This CDR3 has 16 residues. The CDR3 DNA reads as TGTGCCAGCAGCTCGGCCGGGTCGGGAGACCTCGGGGAGCTGTTTTTT. Translation: CASSSAGSGDLGELFF.

V gene TRBV27 combines with J gene TRBJ2-7, with 7 bases aligning to TRBD2. Germline assignment: CDR1 MNHEY and CDR2 SMNVEV (reference sequence). The junction had 6 bases not matched to a gene; V was cut back by 4 bases and J by 6 bases. This CDR3 has 13 amino acids. The CDR3 protein is CASSSRTSLEQYF. CDR3 coding DNA: TGTGCCAGCAGTTCCCGGACTAGTCTCGAGCAGTACTTC.

Points on this clone: Other DNA sequences in the same sample also yield this CDR3. This sequence joins TRBV6-5 and TRBJ2-7; TRBD1 might be the D (6 bases). Germline loops: CDR1 MNHEY, CDR2 SVGAGI. Trimming stripped 0 bases from V and 1 base from J, with 7 bases between. The CDR3 has 14 residues. CDR3 sequence (DNA): TGTGCCAGCAGTTACTCAGGGGGTTCCTACGAGCAGTACTTC. Protein product: CASSYSGGSYEQYF.

This chain joins TRBV27 and TRBJ1-2, with 9 nucleotides matching TRBD1. Germline trimming cut 6 bases from V and 4 bases from J; bases unmatched to any gene: 9. The V gene's germline CDR1 is MNHEY and CDR2 SMNVEV (reference sequence). This CDR3 is 15 amino acids long. The CDR3 here is CASRPRTGVTYGYTF. The DNA of the CDR3 is TGTGCCAGCAGACCAAGGACAGGGGTTACCTATGGCTACACCTTC.

V and J are TRBV18 and TRBJ1-5; 12 bases fit TRBD1. J was trimmed by 5 bases and V by 3 bases; bases with no gene match: 5. The CDR3 consists of 16 residues. The V gene's germline CDR1 is KGHSH and CDR2 LQKENI. The CDR3 nucleotides read TGTGCCAGCTCACCCGCCGGGACAGGGGGCGATCAGCCCCAGCATTTT. This sequence encodes CASSPAGTGGDQPQHF.

The chain links TRBV28 to TRBJ1-5; D may be TRBD1 (6 bases). Germline V gene lookup returns CDR1 MDHEN and CDR2 SYDVKM. V lost 5 bases to trimming and J lost 3 bases, with 17 bases between them. The CDR3 has 16 amino acids. CDR3 nucleotides: TGTGCCAGCAGTAGGGGGGGAAGGGGATACAATCAGCCCCAGCATTTT. This gives the protein CASSRGGRGYNQPQHF. The full variable domain, its missing parts supplied by reference TRBV28 and TRBJ1-5, is DVKVTQSSRYLVKRTGEKVFLECVQDMDHENMFWYRQDPGLGLRLIYFSYDVKMKEKGDIPEGYSVSREKKERFSLILESASTNQTSMYLCASSRGGRGYNQPQHFGDGTRLSIL.

V gene TRBV29-1 combines with J gene TRBJ1-1, with D unresolved. The CDR3 is 13 amino acids. Germline loops: CDR1 SQVTM, CDR2 ANQGSEA. Trimming shortened V by 4 bases and J by 6 bases, and 15 bases separated the two germline ends. The CDR3 here is CSVVRSGIPEAFF. The CDR3 DNA is TGCAGCGTTGTTAGAAGCGGTATTCCTGAAGCTTTCTTT.

V and J are TRBV5-1 and TRBJ1-1, with D unclear. CDR3 size: 14 residues. The ends were cut back, 0 bases at V and 0 bases at J, with 6 bases in the middle. The germline gives CDR1 SGHRS, CDR2 YFSETQ. As DNA, the CDR3 is TGCGCCAGCAGCTTGGTCGGTTTGAACACTGAAGCTTTCTTT. Residues: CASSLVGLNTEAFF.

The rearrangement joins TRBV27 to TRBJ2-1; 9 bases match TRBD2. The junction had 17 bases not matched to a gene; V was cut back by 6 bases and J by 2 bases. The CDR3 is made up of 19 amino acids. Germline-derived CDR1 and CDR2 are MNHEY and SMNVEV (reference sequence). Written as DNA, the CDR3 is TGTGCCAGCAGGGATTTTGTTTCGGAGACTAGCGGCACCTACAATGAGCAGTTCTTC. Amino acids: CASRDFVSETSGTYNEQFF.

A word on this clone: The limits of the CDR3 on the DNA are not certain, so only TCRdb's listed CDR3 is given. V gene TRBV7-7 combines with J gene TRBJ1-2; the table's D gene call, TRBD1, was not cross checked with the DNA. Germline CDR1 and CDR2: SSHAT and FNYEAQ (reference sequence). The length of the CDR3 is 16 amino acids, counting both ends. CDR3: CASSFPRGTSDYGCTF.

The rearrangement links TRBV7-3 to TRBJ2-1; 7 bases match TRBD2. With V trimmed by 8 bases and J by 7 bases, 14 bases remained unmatched. CDR3 length: 15 amino acids. Germline V lookup: CDR1 SGHTA, CDR2 FQGTGA. The CDR3 bases are TGTGCCAGCGGCCCGACTAGCCTGACGGTGAATGAGCAGTTCTTC. Translating it yields CASGPTSLTVNEQFF. Drawing the rest from reference TRBV7-3 and TRBJ2-1, the complete variable domain is GAGVSQTPSNKVTEKGKYVELRCDPISGHTALYWYRQSLGQGPEFLIYFQGTGAADDSGLPNDRFFAVRPEGSVSTLKIQRTERGDSAVYLCASGPTSLTVNEQFFGPGTRLTVL.

This sequence joins TRBV14 and TRBJ2-1; the D is unclear. CDR3 size: 16 residues. Germline CDR1 SGHDN, CDR2 FVKESK. The ends were cut back, 4 bases at V and 6 bases at J, with 19 bases in the middle. DNA of the CDR3: TGTGCCAGCAGCCCCGCCCTCAGAATCGTGGCCAATGAGCAGTTCTTC. It translates to CASSPALRIVANEQFF.

The J gene is TRBJ2-7, the V gene TRBV6-5, with TRBD2 identical over 11 bases. There are 14 residues in the CDR3. Looked up from germline, CDR1 is MNHEY and CDR2 is SVGAGI. Trimming took 6 bases from V and 6 from J; bases not matched to a gene: 7. CDR3 sequence reads: CASRTSGSQGEQYF. The CDR3, as DNA: TGTGCCAGCAGAACTAGCGGGAGTCAAGGCGAGCAGTACTTC.

This clone has a handful of counts. The rearrangement uses TRBV10-3 and TRBJ2-3; TRBD2 agrees at 15 bases. CDR3 size: 16 residues. Germline V gene sequence: CDR1 ENHRY, CDR2 SYGVKD. J gave up 4 bases and V 6 bases, and 5 bases lay outside the gene matches. The CDR3 sequence: CAISMGLAGGADTQYF. The CDR3 DNA is TGTGCCATCAGCATGGGACTAGCGGGAGGCGCAGATACGCAGTATTTT.

This clone appeared a single time. The chain couples TRBV10-1 to TRBJ2-6; D is uncertain. CDR1 WNHNN and CDR2 SYGVQD come from the germline V gene (reference sequence). V was cut by 6 bases and J by 0 bases, with 6 bases left in between. This CDR3 is 14 amino acids long. CDR3 region: CASRADSGANVLTF. Written as DNA, the CDR3 is TGCGCCAGCAGAGCTGACTCTGGGGCCAACGTCCTGACTTTC.

The chain is built from TRBV14 and TRBJ1-2; TRBD1 agrees at 10 bases. The germline V gene encodes CDR1 SGHDN and CDR2 FVKESK. This CDR3 is built from 16 residues. The V segment lost 2 bases and the J segment 4 bases; nucleotides outside the gene matches: 7. CDR3 nucleotides: TGTGCCAGCAGCCAACGACAGGGGGCGGCGGTCTATGGCTACACCTTC. Translating gives CASSQRQGAAVYGYTF.

The chain joins TRBV18 to TRBJ2-3; D remains unclear. From germline, CDR1 is KGHSH and CDR2 LQKENI. Trimming pared 8 bases from V and 4 bases from J, leaving 7 bases between. This CDR3 has 11 residues. The CDR3 loop reads CASANADTQYF. CDR3 sequence (DNA): TGTGCCAGCGCGAATGCAGATACGCAGTATTTT.